This T cell receptor beta chain was documented in a study of identical twins. Study-level findings and limits: Researchers reported weaker excess twin sharing in beta out-of-frame sequences. In cord blood, abundant beta clonotypes had fewer insertions; memory showed no trend. Researchers reported excess low generation probability among twin-shared out-of-frame alpha sequences.

TCRdb re-analysed the 5' RACE reads in MiXCR, keeping a single row per CDR3 protein. There are approximately 410,000 distinct CDR3 sequences in the sample; about a fifth occur only once, and 12% lies in the top ten. This clonotype was detected many times. Its specificity is unknown. V dropped 6 bases and J dropped 2 bases, with 15 bases sitting between them. CDR1 and CDR2 (germline): DFQATT, SNEGSKA (reference sequence). The CDR3 sequence is 14 residues long. The TCR originated in a man between 50 and 59 years old in good health. What was sequenced was naive T cells sorted from blood. The J gene is TRBJ2-3, the V gene TRBV20-1, with D unresolved. The CDR3: CSALIRSNTDTQYF. In DNA, the CDR3 is TGCAGTGCCCTCATCCGCTCCAACACAGATACGCAGTATTTT.